Below, one T cell receptor beta chain is given with its context. Some clones are missing from TCRdb's copy, which holds only in-frame ones; the method was immunoSEQ multiplex PCR. Of 20,000 to 30,000 clones in the sample, around four fifths were seen once. Trimming took 4 bases from V and 8 from J; bases not matched to a gene: 6. From germline, CDR1 is SGHDT and CDR2 YYEEEE. This CDR3 comprises 15 residues. This entry comes from a study of lymphopenia after photon versus proton radiotherapy. The source material was peripheral blood, sampled from a patient treated with photon-based radiotherapy. The sequence was collected from a man aged 40-55 years with gastric cancer. The chain is built from TRBV5-6 and TRBJ2-3, with TRBD2 matching over 14 bases. The CDR3 DNA reads TGTGCCAGCAGCCTCGAAGGGACTAGCGGGGGTACGCAGTATTTT. This translates into CASSLEGTSGGTQYF.